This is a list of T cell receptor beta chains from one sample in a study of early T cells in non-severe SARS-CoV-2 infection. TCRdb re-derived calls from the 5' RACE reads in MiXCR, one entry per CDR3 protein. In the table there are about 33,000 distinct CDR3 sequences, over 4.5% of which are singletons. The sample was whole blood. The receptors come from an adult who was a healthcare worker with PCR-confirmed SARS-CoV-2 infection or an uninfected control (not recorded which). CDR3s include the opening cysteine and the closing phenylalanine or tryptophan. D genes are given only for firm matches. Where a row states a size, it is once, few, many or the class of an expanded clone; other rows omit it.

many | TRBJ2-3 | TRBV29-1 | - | CSVFSGSHSFTDTQYF | TGCAGCGTATTCTCCGGGTCCCACTCCTTCACAGATACGCAGTATTTT
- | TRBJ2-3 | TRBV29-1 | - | CSVGGAEEAYTQYF | TGCAGCGTTGGCGGGGCCGAGGAGGCTTATACGCAGTATTTT
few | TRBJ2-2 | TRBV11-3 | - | CASSLGRLTGELFF | TGTGCCAGCAGCTTAGGGAGGTTAACCGGGGAGCTGTTTTTT
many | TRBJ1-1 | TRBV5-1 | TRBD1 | CASSLWPAGGGTEAFF | TGCGCCAGCAGCTTGTGGCCGGCAGGGGGAGGCACTGAAGCTTTCTTT
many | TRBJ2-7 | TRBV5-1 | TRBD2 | CASSHGLAGQSSYEQYF | TGCGCCAGCAGCCACGGACTAGCGGGTCAAAGCTCCTACGAGCAGTACTTC
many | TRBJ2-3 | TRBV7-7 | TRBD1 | CASSSGQGADTQYF | TGTGCCAGCAGCTCGGGACAGGGCGCGGATACGCAGTATTTT
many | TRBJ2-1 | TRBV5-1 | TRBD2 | CASSLEAGSSYNEQFF | TGCGCCAGCAGCTTGGAAGCGGGGAGCTCCTACAATGAGCAGTTCTTC
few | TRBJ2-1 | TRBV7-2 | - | CASSPQGGFPRFF | TGTGCCAGCAGCCCCCAAGGGGGATTCCCCCGGTTCTTC
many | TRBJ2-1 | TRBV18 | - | CASSPPLKEAYNEQFF | TGTGCCAGCTCACCACCGCTGAAGGAGGCCTACAATGAGCAGTTCTTC
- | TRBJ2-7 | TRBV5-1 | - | CASSWRAAGESYEQYF | TGCGCCAGCAGCTGGAGAGCGGCAGGGGAATCCTACGAGCAGTACTTC
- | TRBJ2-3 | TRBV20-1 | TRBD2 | CSARDHGGDTDAQYF | TGCAGTGCTAGAGATCACGGGGGGGACACAGATGCGCAGTATTTT
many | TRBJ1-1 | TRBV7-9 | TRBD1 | CASSLGRQGAFMNTEAFF | TGTGCCAGCAGCTTAGGTCGACAGGGGGCTTTCATGAACACTGAAGCTTTCTTT
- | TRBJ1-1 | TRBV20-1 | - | CSARGHLGTVNTEAFF | TGCAGTGCTAGAGGTCATTTAGGGACGGTGAACACTGAAGCTTTCTTT
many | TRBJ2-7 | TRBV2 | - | CASSEALLYYEQYF | TGTGCCAGCAGTGAAGCGCTTCTATACTACGAGCAGTACTTC